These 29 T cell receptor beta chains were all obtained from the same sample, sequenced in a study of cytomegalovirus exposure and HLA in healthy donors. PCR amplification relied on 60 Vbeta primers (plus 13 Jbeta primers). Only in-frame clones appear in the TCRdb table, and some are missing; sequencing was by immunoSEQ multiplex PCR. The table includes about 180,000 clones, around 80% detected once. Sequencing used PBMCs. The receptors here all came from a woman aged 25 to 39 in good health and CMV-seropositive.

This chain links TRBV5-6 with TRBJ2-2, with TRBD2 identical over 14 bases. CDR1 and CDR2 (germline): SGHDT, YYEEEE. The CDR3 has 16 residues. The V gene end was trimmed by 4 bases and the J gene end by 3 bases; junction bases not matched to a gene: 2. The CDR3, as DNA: TGTGCCAGCAGCCCGGGACTAGCGGGAGACACCGGGGAGCTGTTTTTT. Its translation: CASSPGLAGDTGELFF.

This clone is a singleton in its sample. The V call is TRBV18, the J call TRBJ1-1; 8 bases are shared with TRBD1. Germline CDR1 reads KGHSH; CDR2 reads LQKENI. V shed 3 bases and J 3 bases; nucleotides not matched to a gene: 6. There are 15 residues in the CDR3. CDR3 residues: CASSPPGTGYTEAFF. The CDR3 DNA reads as TGTGCCAGCTCACCTCCCGGGACAGGATACACTGAAGCTTTCTTT.

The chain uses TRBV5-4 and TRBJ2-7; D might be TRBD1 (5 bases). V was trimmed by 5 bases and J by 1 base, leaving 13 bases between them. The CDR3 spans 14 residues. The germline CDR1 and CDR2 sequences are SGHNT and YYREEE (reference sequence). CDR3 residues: CASRGGAPSYEQYF. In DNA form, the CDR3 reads TGTGCCAGCAGGGGTGGGGCGCCGTCCTACGAGCAGTACTTC. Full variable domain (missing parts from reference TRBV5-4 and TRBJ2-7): ETGVTQSPTHLIKTRGQQVTLRCSSQSGHNTVSWYQQALGQGPQFIFQYYREEENGRGNFPPRFSGLQFPNYSSELNVNALELDDSALYLCASRGGAPSYEQYFGPGTRLTVT.

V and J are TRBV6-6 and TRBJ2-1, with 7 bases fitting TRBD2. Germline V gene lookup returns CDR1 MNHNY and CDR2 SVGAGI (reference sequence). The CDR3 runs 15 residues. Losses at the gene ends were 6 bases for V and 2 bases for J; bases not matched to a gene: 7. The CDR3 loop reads CASRPLSGTYNEQFF. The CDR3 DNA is TGTGCCAGCAGACCCCTAAGCGGGACCTACAATGAGCAGTTCTTC.

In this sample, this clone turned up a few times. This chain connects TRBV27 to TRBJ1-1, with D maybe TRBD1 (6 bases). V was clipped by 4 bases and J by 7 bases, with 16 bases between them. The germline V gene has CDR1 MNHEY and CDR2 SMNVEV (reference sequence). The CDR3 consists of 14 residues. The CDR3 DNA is TGTGCCAGCAGTTACAGGGAGGGTTCCTATGAAGCTTTCTTT. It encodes CASSYREGSYEAFF.

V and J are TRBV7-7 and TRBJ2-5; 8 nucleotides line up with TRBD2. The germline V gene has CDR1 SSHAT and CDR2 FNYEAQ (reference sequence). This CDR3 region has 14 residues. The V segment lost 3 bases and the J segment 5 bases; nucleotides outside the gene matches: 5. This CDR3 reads CASSFLGTSETQYF. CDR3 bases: TGTGCCAGCAGCTTTCTTGGGACTAGTGAGACCCAGTACTTC.

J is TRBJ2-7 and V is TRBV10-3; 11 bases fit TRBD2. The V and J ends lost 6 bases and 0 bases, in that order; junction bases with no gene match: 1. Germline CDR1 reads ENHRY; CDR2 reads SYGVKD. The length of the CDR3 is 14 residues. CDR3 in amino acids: CAIRGLAASYEQYF. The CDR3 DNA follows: TGTGCCATCAGGGGACTAGCGGCCTCCTACGAGCAGTACTTC.

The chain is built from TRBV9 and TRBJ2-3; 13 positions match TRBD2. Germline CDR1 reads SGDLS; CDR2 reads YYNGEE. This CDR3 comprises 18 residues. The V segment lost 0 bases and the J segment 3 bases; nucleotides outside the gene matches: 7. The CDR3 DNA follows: TGTGCCAGCAGCGTAGCCCCCACTAGCGGGAGGGGGACAGATACGCAGTATTTT. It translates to CASSVAPTSGRGTDTQYF.

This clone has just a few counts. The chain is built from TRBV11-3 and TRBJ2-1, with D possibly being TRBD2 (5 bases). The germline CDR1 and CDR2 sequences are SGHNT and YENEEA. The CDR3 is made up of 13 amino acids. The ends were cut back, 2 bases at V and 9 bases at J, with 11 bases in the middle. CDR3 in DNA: TGTGCCAGCAGCTTATCCCCTGAGGGTGAGCAGTTCTTC. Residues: CASSLSPEGEQFF. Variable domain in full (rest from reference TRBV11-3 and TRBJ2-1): EAGVVQSPRYKIIEKKQPVAFWCNPISGHNTLYWYLQNLGQGPELLIRYENEEAVDDSQLPKDRFSAERLKGVDSTLKIQPAELGDSAVYLCASSLSPEGEQFFGPGTRLTVL.

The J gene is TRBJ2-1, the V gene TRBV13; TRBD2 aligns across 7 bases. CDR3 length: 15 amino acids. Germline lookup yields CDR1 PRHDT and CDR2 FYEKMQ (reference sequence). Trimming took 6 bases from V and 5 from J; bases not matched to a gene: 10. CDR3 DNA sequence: TGTGCCAGCAGTCCACTAGCGTCATGGGACAATGAGCAGTTCTTC. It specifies CASSPLASWDNEQFF.

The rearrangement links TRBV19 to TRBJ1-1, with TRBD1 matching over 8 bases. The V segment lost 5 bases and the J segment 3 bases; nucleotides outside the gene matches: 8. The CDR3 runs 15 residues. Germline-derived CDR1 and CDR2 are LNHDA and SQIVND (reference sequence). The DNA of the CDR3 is TGTGCCAGTAGTCCCGGGACAGGAGATTACACTGAAGCTTTCTTT. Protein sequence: CASSPGTGDYTEAFF.

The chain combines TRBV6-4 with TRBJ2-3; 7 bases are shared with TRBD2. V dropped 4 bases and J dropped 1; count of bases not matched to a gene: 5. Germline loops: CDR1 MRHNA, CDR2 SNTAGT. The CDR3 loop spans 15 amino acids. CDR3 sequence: CASSVEREGTDTQYF. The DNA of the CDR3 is TGTGCCAGCAGTGTCGAGCGGGAAGGCACAGATACGCAGTATTTT.

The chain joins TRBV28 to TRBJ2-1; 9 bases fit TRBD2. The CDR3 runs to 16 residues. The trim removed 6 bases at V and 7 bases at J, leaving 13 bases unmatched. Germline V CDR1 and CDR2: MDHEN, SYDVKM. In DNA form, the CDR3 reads TGTGCCAGCAGGACAGGAGGCGGGAGGGCCTCTAATGAGCAGTTCTTC. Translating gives CASRTGGGRASNEQFF.

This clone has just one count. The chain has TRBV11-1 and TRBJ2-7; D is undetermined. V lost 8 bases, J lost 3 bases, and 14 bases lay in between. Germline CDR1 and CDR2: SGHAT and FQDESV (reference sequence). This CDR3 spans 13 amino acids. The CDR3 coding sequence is TGTGCCAGCCCGTGCGACTGCGACTACGAGCAGTACTTC. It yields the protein CASPCDCDYEQYF.

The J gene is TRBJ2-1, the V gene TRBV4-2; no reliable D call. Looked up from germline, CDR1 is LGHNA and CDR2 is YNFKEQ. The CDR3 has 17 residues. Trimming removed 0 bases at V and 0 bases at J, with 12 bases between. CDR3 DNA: TGTGCCAGCAGCCAAGACCTGGGCCCGAGCTCCTACAATGAGCAGTTCTTC. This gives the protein CASSQDLGPSSYNEQFF.

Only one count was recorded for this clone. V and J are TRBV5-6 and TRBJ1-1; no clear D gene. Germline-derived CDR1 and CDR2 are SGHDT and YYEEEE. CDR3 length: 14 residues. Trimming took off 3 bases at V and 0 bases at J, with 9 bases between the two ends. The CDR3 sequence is CASSWRTLNTEAFF. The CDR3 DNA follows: TGTGCCAGCAGCTGGCGGACTTTGAACACTGAAGCTTTCTTT.

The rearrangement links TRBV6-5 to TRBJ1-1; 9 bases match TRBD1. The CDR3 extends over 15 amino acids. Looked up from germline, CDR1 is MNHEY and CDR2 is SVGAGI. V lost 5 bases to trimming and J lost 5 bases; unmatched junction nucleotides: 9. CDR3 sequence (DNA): TGTGCCAGCAGTACCCCGGGACAGGGAAGGACTGAAGCTTTCTTT. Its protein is CASSTPGQGRTEAFF.

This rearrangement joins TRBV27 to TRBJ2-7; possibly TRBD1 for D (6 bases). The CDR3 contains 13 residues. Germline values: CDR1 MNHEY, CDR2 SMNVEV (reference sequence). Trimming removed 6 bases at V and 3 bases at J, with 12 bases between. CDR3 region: CASRFLQGYEQYF. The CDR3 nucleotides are TGTGCCAGCAGATTCTTACAGGGCTACGAGCAGTACTTC.

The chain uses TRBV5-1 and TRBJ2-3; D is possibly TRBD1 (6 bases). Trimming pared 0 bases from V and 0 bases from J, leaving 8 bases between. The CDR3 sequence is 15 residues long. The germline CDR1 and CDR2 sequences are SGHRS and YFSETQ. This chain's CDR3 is CASSLAGQSTDTQYF. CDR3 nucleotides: TGCGCCAGCAGCTTGGCCGGACAGAGCACAGATACGCAGTATTTT.

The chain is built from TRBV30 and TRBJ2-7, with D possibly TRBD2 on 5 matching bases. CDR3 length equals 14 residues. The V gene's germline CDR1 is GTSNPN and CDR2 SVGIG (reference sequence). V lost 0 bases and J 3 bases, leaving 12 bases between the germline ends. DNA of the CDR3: TGTGCCTGGAGTGTGTGGGTAGAGGGCTACGAGCAGTACTTC. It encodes CAWSVWVEGYEQYF.

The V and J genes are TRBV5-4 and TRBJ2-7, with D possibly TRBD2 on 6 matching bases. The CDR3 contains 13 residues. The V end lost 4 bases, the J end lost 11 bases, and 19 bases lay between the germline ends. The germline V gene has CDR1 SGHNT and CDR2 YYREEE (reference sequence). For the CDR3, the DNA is TGTGCCAGCAGCCCGGAGGTGGGACTTGAGGAGTACTTC. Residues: CASSPEVGLEEYF.

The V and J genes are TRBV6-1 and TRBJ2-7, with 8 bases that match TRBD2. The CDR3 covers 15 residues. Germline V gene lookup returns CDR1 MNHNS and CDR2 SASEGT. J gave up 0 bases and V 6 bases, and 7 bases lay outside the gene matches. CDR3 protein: CASRALAGPSYEQYF. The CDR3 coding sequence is TGTGCCAGCAGGGCTCTAGCGGGCCCCTCCTACGAGCAGTACTTC.

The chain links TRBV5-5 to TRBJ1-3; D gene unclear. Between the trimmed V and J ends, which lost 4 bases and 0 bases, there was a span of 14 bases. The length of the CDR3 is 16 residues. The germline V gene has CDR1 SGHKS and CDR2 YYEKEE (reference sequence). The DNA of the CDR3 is TGTGCCAGCAGCCCCCTTTCAGTTCGCTCTGGAAACACCATATATTTT. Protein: CASSPLSVRSGNTIYF.

The CDR3 bases are TGTGCCAGCAGTTTATGGACTAGCGGGAACACCGGGGAGCTGTTTTTT. Translation gives CASSLWTSGNTGELFF. The chain recombines TRBV28 with TRBJ2-2; 9 bases fit TRBD2. Germline values: CDR1 MDHEN, CDR2 SYDVKM. There are 16 residues in the CDR3. V was clipped by 0 bases and J by 1 base; unmatched bases: 0.

The CDR3 DNA sequence: TGTGCCAGCTCACACGGACAGGGGGACACTGAAGCTTTCTTT. It translates to CASSHGQGDTEAFF. The chain is built from TRBV18 and TRBJ1-1; 10 nucleotides align to TRBD1. Trimming removed 4 bases from V and 3 bases from J; junction bases left unmatched: 2. The germline gives CDR1 KGHSH, CDR2 LQKENI. The length of the CDR3 is 14 residues.

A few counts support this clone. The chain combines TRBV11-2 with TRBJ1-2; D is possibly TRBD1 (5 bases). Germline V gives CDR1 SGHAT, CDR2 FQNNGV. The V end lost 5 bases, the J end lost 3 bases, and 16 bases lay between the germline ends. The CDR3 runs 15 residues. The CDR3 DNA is TGTGCCAGCAGCCACGGGGGGACTGGTTACTATGGCTACACCTTC. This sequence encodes CASSHGGTGYYGYTF.

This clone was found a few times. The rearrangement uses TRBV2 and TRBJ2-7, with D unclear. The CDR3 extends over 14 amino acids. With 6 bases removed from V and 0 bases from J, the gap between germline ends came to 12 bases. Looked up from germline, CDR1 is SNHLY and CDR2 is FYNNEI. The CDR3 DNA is TGTGCCAGCAGGGTTGGGCTTCCCTCCTACGAGCAGTACTTC. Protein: CASRVGLPSYEQYF.

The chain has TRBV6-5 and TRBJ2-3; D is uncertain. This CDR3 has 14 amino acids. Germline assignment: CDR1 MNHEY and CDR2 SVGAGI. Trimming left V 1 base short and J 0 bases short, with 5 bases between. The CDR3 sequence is CASSYLGSTDTQYF. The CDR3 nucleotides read TGTGCCAGCAGTTACTTGGGCAGCACAGATACGCAGTATTTT.

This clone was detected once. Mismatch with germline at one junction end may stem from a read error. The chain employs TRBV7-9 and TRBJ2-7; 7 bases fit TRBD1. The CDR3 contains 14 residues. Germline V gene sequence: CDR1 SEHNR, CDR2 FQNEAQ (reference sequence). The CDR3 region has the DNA TGTTCCAGCCGTTCCGGGACAGAGAACTACGAGCAGTACTTC. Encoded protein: CSSRSGTENYEQYF.